The 6 T cell receptor beta chains given below trace back to one sample, sequenced in a study of regulatory T cells in long-lasting Graves disease (dated by TCRdb to the early 2020s). According to the study, the label for this sample's time point signals: newly diagnosed GD, antithyroid drugs for less than 3 months. For both TCR sequencing and RNA sequencing, RNA was extracted from PBMCs using TRIzol. Library construction relied on multiplex PCR. These reads were obtained on an Illumina HiSeq 4000. iRepertoire HTBI primers and Arm-PCR amplification of CDR3 regions were used to construct TCR beta libraries. Using fastp trimming at Q25 and MiXCR clonotype assembly, TCRdb reanalyzed the public sequencing data and kept in-frame beta chains. Rows are unified per CDR3 protein, each entry keeping the most common DNA and genes. A total of hundreds of thousands of distinct CDR3 sequences appear in this sample, 15% to 20% of them only once. The ten top clones hold roughly 30% of the sample.

The sample was also linked to a second study, of T cells in Graves' hyperthyroidism and ophthalmopathy.

The starting material was peripheral blood mononuclear cells (PBMCs), obtained at new diagnosis, from a patient treated with antithyroid drugs. The receptor source for this set is a man aged 35 to 55 with Graves disease. Donor details come from another sample of the same person, matched by shared clones.

V and J are TRBV27 and TRBJ2-3; the match to TRBD2 covers 11 bases. Germline assignment: CDR1 MNHEY and CDR2 SMNVEV (reference sequence). CDR3 length equals 16 residues. Trimming removed 5 bases from V and 4 bases from J; junction bases left unmatched: 8. DNA for the CDR3: TGTGCCAGCAGTACTAGACTAGCGGGGATAGCAGATACGCAGTATTTT. Amino acid sequence: CASSTRLAGIADTQYF.

This clonotype was seen repeatedly, ten times or more. This chain uses TRBV6-1 with TRBJ1-2, with 9 bases fitting TRBD1. The V segment lost 5 bases and the J segment 8 bases; nucleotides outside the gene matches: 6. CDR3 length: 13 residues. Germline CDR1 and CDR2: MNHNS and SASEGT. DNA of the CDR3: TGTGCCAGCAGTCAGGGACAGGGTCGGGGCTACACCTTC. It translates to CASSQGQGRGYTF.

This chain uses TRBV28 with TRBJ1-1; D unclear. V was cut by 3 bases and J by 1 base, with 9 bases left in between. This CDR3 has 14 residues. From germline, CDR1 is MDHEN and CDR2 SYDVKM. CDR3 sequence (DNA): TGTGCCAGCAGTTTCGACACTTCGAACACTGAAGCTTTCTTT. Encoded protein: CASSFDTSNTEAFF.

This clonotype was seen only a few times. The chain couples TRBV3-1 to TRBJ2-3; D remains unclear. Germline V gene data show CDR1 as LGHDT and CDR2 as YNNKEL (reference sequence). V lost 0 bases, J lost 3 bases, and 7 bases lay in between. CDR3 size: 14 residues. The DNA of the CDR3 is TGTGCCAGCAGCCAAGATCGGAAGACAGATACGCAGTATTTT. It is translated as CASSQDRKTDTQYF.

There are many counts of this clonotype. This chain joins TRBV7-2 and TRBJ1-6; TRBD1 aligns across 9 bases. The germline V gene encodes CDR1 SGHTA and CDR2 FQGNSA. The CDR3 contains 14 residues. Germline trimming cut 1 base from V and 8 bases from J; bases unmatched to any gene: 0. The CDR3 sequence is CASSLDRGHSPLHF. CDR3 DNA sequence: TGTGCCAGCAGCTTAGACAGGGGGCATTCACCCCTCCACTTT.

This clonotype showed up just a few times. V gene TRBV29-1 combines with J gene TRBJ2-7; TRBD1 or TRBD2 may be the D gene (7 bases each). The V gene lost 7 bases and the J gene lost 0 bases, with 22 bases spanning the gap. From germline, CDR1 is SQVTM and CDR2 ANQGSEA. This CDR3 contains 16 residues. DNA of the CDR3: TGCAGCGCCACCCCGACAGGGAGGGATATCTCCTACGAGCAGTACTTC. This codes for CSATPTGRDISYEQYF.